Listed below are T cell receptor beta chains from one sample, sequenced in a study of T cells in Graves' hyperthyroidism and ophthalmopathy. Each CDR3 protein gets one entry after TCRdb re-called the multiplex PCR reads with MiXCR. The repertoire holds 700,000 to 950,000 distinct CDR3 sequences, around 40% seen once, with approximately 31% in the top ten. Material: blood. These receptors were obtained from a middle-aged woman with Graves' hyperthyroidism. The CDR3 runs from the conserved cysteine through the conserved F or W. Each record gives: J gene, V gene, clone size, CDR3 protein. Clone size, where shown, is once, few, many, or a class for clones that have expanded.

>TRBJ1-4|TRBV27|-
CASSSPGVATNEKLFF
>TRBJ2-5|TRBV25-1|once
CASSEGARETQYF
>TRBJ1-6|TRBV7-2|many
CASSPARVEHSPLHF
>TRBJ1-5|TRBV25-1|few
CASSPLLTVIHQPQHF
>TRBJ1-1|TRBV6-5|many
CASSSQGGAEAFF
>TRBJ2-7|TRBV5-1|many
CASSLARGAYEQYF
>TRBJ1-6|TRBV5-1|many
CASSLEQDSPLHF
>TRBJ1-2|TRBV6-1|-
CASSEGLTRDGYTF
>TRBJ1-4|TRBV7-2|few
CASSPWSPGQREKLFF
>TRBJ2-2|TRBV5-6|-
CASSFGPSDTGELFF
>TRBJ1-6|TRBV12-3/TRBV12-4|many
CASSTIGTGEPPLHF
>TRBJ2-7|TRBV10-3|-
CAIAGASYEQCF
>TRBJ1-1|TRBV10-3|many
CAISEGRQGEAFF
>TRBJ2-7|TRBV15|-
CATSGRRTGNEQYF
>TRBJ1-3|TRBV7-2|once
CASSRPPDRLSSGNTIYF
>TRBJ1-5|TRBV6-2/TRBV6-3|few
CATDWGPGRGQPQHF
>TRBJ1-5|TRBV11-2|few
CASSWRSGQVGYSNQPQHF
>TRBJ1-5|TRBV7-9|-
CVSSHREGQPQHF
>TRBJ2-7|TRBV11-3|few
CASSLESRGDYEQYF
>TRBJ2-6|TRBV12-3/TRBV12-4|-
CASSSRRGTGANVLTF
>TRBJ1-1|TRBV6-5|-
CASSSPGTKAFF
>TRBJ1-2|TRBV11-2|many
CASSSLTGVGYTF
>TRBJ2-7|TRBV24-1|-
CATSDSGQGVEQYF
>TRBJ2-7|TRBV6-5|-
CASKGGQGPSYEQYF
>TRBJ1-2|TRBV20-1|-
CSAIAGYYGYTF
>TRBJ1-1|TRBV12-3/TRBV12-4|-
CASSFVGSGNTDAFF
>TRBJ2-3|TRBV10-1|-
CASSESWTSTDTQYF
>-|TRBV20-1|-
CSARAARTYNEQFF
>TRBJ2-3|TRBV2|few
CASSFLAGGPTDTQYF
>TRBJ1-5|TRBV7-6|many
CASSLGPGVNQPQHF
>TRBJ2-5|TRBV7-9|many
CASTLGTSDETQYF
>TRBJ1-1|TRBV13|few
CASRTVVNTEAFF
>TRBJ2-5|TRBV10-3|many
CATGTSGKETQYF
>TRBJ1-2|TRBV19|many
CASSIGTERYGYTF
>TRBJ1-1|TRBV10-1|-
CASSPDLTGGTEAFF
>TRBJ2-7|TRBV7-6|many
CASSQGLAERSYEQYF
>TRBJ1-1|TRBV29-1|-
CSVEKGGEAFF
>TRBJ2-5|TRBV7-8|-
CASSFRPAGETQYF
>TRBJ2-7|TRBV24-1|many
CATSGDQAKQYF
>TRBJ1-2|TRBV20-1|many
CSAPRYGYTF
>TRBJ2-1|TRBV5-4|-
CASSPGTSGIEQFF
>TRBJ2-7|TRBV2|once
CASKGGGGYEQYF
>TRBJ1-1|TRBV7-2|many
CASGRGANTEAFF
>TRBJ1-1|TRBV10-2|-
CASSTTGMTEAFF
>TRBJ2-7|TRBV7-2|many
CASSPRMGGDYEQYF